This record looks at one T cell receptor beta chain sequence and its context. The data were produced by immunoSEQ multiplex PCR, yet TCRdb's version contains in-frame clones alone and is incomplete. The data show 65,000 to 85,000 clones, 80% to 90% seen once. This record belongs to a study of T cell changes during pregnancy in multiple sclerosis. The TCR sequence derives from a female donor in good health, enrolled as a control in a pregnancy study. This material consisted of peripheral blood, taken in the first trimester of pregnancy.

Here the CDR3 reads CASSPSLPGQSSYEQYF. CDR3 DNA sequence: TGTGCCAGCAGCCCGAGCCTTCCGGGACAGAGCTCCTACGAGCAGTACTTC. The V gene is TRBV28, the J gene TRBJ2-7; TRBD1 matches 7 bases. The CDR3 is made up of 17 amino acids. V trimming: 6 bases; J trimming: 0 bases; junction bases outside the gene matches: 14. The germline V gene has CDR1 MDHEN and CDR2 SYDVKM.